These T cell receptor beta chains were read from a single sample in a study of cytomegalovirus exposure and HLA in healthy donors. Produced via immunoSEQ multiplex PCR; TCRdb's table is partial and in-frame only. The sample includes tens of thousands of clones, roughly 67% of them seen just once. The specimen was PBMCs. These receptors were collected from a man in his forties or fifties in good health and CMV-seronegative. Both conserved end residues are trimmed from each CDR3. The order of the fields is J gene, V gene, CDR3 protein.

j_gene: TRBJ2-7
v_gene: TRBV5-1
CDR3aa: ASSLGGQLRFTSYEQY

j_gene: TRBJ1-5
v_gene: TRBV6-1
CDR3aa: ASSEQTDRNNQPQH

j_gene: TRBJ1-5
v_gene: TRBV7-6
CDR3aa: ASSSRTGNQPQH

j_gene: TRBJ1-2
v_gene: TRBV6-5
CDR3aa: ASRSLTGPDYGYT

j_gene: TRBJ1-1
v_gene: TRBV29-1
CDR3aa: SILGGGAGNTEAF

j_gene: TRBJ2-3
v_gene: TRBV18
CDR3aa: ASSRYTTDTQY

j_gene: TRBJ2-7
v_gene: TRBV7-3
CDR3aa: ASSLFGGSYEQY

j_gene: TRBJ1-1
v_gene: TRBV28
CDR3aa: AGGTGAMNTEAF

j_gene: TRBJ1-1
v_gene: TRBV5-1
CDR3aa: ASSLGGLQGNTEAF

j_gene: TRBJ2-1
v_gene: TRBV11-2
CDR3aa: ASSFVGGEQF

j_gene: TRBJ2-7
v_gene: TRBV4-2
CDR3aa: ASSPGGQGVYEQY

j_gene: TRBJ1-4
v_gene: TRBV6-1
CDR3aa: ASSELYQGTGEKLF

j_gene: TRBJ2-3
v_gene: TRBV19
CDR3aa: ASSIGRADTQY

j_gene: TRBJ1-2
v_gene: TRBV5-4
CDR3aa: ASSLGAGQHGYT

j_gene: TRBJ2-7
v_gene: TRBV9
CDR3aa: ASSGAGTGVPYEQY

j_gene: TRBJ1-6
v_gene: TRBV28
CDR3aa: AAETASSYNSPLH

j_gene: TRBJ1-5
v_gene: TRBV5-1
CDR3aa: ASSSSGQLNQPQH

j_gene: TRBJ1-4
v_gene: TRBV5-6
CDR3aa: ASRARGRAAATNEKLF

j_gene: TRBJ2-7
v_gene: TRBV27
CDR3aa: ASSLLGREQY

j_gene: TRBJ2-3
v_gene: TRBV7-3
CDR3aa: ASSLRAPSGPFSTDTQY

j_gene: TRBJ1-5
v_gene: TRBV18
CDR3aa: ASSPPGGQPQH

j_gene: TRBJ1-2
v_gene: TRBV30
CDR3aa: AWSEPGTGVYYGYT

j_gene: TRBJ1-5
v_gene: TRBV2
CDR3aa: ASSERSSQRHQH

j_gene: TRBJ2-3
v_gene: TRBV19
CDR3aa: ASSRTGPSTDTQY

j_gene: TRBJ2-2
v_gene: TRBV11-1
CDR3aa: ASSSHLTGETGELF

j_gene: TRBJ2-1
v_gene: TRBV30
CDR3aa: AWTGTSGGGQF

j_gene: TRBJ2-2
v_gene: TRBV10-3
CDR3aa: AILGQGVNTGELF

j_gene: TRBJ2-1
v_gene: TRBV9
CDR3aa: ASSPDGGKDEQF

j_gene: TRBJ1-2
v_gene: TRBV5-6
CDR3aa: ASSLFGQYNGYT

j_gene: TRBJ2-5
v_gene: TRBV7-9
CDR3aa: ASSPQGTGWQETQY

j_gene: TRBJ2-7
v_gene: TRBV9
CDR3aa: ASSGDRPYEQY

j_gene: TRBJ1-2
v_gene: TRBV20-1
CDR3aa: SAEGGYGYT

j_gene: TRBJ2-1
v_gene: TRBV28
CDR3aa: ASSFSLAGGYNEQF

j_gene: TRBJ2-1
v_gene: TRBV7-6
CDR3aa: ASSLVPGGYNEQF

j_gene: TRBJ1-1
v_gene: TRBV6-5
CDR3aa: ASSAQAEAF

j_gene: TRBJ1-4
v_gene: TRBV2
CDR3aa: ASSDRPPSSGGNEKLF

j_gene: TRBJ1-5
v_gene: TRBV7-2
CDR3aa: ASTRTGEFNQPQH

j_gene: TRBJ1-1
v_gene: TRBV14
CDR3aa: ASSQVAGGTEAF

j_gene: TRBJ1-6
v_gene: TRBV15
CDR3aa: AAAGFNSPLH

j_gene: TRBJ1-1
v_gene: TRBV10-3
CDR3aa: ATSGGAGTEAF

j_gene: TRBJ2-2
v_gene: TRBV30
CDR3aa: AWSLSTGELF

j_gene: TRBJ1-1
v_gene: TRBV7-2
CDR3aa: ASSLRGGGTEAF

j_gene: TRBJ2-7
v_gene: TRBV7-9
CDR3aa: ASSSGQGVYEQY

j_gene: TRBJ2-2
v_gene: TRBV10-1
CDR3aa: ASSEGTLTGELF

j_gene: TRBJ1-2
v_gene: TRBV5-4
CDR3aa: ASSLGGGTDYGYT

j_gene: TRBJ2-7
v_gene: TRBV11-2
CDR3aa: ASSLGTGYEQY

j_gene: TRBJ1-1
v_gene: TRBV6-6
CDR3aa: ASSPLLNTEAF